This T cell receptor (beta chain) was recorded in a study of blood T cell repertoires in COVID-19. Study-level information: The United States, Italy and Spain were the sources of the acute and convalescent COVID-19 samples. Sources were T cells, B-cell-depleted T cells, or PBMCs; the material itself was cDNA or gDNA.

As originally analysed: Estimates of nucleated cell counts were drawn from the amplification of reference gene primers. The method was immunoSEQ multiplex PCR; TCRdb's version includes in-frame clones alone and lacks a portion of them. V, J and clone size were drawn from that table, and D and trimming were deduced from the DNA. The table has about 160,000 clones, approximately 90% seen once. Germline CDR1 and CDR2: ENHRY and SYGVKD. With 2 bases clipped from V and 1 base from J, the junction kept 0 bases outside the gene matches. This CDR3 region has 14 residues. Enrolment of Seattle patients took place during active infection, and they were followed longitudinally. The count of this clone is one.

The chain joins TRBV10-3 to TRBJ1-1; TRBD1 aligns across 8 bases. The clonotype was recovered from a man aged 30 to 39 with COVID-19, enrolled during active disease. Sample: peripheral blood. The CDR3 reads CAISEGTGNTEAFF. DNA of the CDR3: TGTGCCATCAGTGAGGGGACAGGGAACACTGAAGCTTTCTTT.